These 2 T cell receptor beta chains were sequenced from one sample in a study of cytomegalovirus exposure and HLA in healthy donors. The PCR contained 60 Vbeta and 13 Jbeta primers. The assay was immunoSEQ multiplex PCR, and TCRdb's table has in-frame clones only and misses some. The sample has 60,000 to 75,000 clones. The sample comprised PBMCs. The receptors derive from a female donor in good health and CMV-seropositive.

The genes are TRBV4-2 and TRBJ2-3, with 11 bases fitting TRBD2. The CDR3 loop spans 17 amino acids. V shed 0 bases, J shed 1 base, and the junction held 3 bases outside the gene matches. The germline V gene encodes CDR1 LGHNA and CDR2 YNFKEQ. The CDR3 nucleotides read TGTGCCAGCAGCCAAGACACGACTAGCGGGGGCACAGATACGCAGTATTTT. Protein: CASSQDTTSGGTDTQYF.

The rearrangement links TRBV19 to TRBJ1-5; 10 bases agree with TRBD1. Germline V gives CDR1 LNHDA, CDR2 SQIVND (reference sequence). The CDR3 contains 14 residues. Trimming cost V 4 bases and J 6 bases; bases outside gene matches: 3. The CDR3 here is CASSTGTGVQPQHF. The CDR3 DNA reads TGTGCCAGTAGTACCGGGACAGGGGTTCAGCCCCAGCATTTT.